One sample yielded the 30 T cell receptor beta chains listed below, sequenced in a study of identifying expanded T cells in peripheral blood. Measured with immunoSEQ multiplex PCR; TCRdb has only the in-frame clones, and not every one. This sample carries 84,000 or so clones, 70% to 90% of them seen once, and the ten largest clones take less than 9.5%. Sequencing input: blood. Receptors were obtained from a person aged 18 to 70 in good health.

The chain recombines TRBV2 with TRBJ2-7; either TRBD1 or TRBD2 may fit D (5 bases each). Germline values: CDR1 SNHLY, CDR2 FYNNEI. The CDR3 loop spans 12 amino acids. The CDR3 sequence is CATAGAGYEQYF. In DNA, the CDR3 is TGTGCTACCGCCGGGGCTGGGTACGAGCAGTACTTC.

The chain employs TRBV7-6 and TRBJ2-1; weak D call: TRBD2 (6 bases). The V end was cut by 4 bases, the J end by 0 bases, with 16 bases between. The length of the CDR3 is 17 residues. Germline V gene sequence: CDR1 SGHVS, CDR2 FNYEAQ. The CDR3 nucleotides are TGTGCCAGCAGCTCTCCACCTGGGACTGCCTCCTACAATGAGCAGTTCTTC. Translation gives CASSSPPGTASYNEQFF.

V and J are TRBV18 and TRBJ1-1; tentatively, D is TRBD1 (6 bases). This CDR3 comprises 14 residues. The germline CDR1 and CDR2 sequences are KGHSH and LQKENI. V was pared by 6 bases and J by 0 bases, with 11 bases between. The CDR3: CASSVQGLNTEAFF. As DNA, the CDR3 is TGTGCCAGCTCTGTACAGGGTTTGAACACTGAAGCTTTCTTT. The whole variable domain, filled in from reference TRBV18 and TRBJ1-1, reads NAGVMQNPRHLVRRRGQEARLRCSPMKGHSHVYWYRQLPEEGLKFMVYLQKENIIDESGMPKERFSAEFPKEGPSILRIQQVVRGDSAAYFCASSVQGLNTEAFFGQGTRLTVV.

The chain joins TRBV19 to TRBJ2-5, with 13 bases fitting TRBD2. The CDR3 is made up of 15 amino acids. Trimming removed 5 bases from V and 13 bases from J; junction bases left unmatched: 13. Germline CDR1 is LNHDA and CDR2 is SQIVND (reference sequence). The CDR3 region has the DNA TGTGCCAGTAGTTTATCCTGGACTAGCGGGGGCCGCCTGTACTTC. Amino acids: CASSLSWTSGGRLYF.

V and J are TRBV10-3 and TRBJ2-3; TRBD2 matches at 11 bases. The J segment lost 6 bases and the V segment lost 7 bases, leaving 15 bases of the junction unmatched. The CDR3 contains 17 residues. The germline V gene encodes CDR1 ENHRY and CDR2 SYGVKD. CDR3 residues: CAITPGGSGRAWDTQYF. The CDR3 DNA follows: TGTGCCATCACCCCCGGGGGTAGCGGGAGGGCCTGGGATACGCAGTATTTT.

The chain carries TRBV10-3 and TRBJ2-5; tentative D call: TRBD2 (6 bases). Germline lookup yields CDR1 ENHRY and CDR2 SYGVKD. The CDR3 runs 13 residues. V lost 0 bases and J 5 bases, leaving 7 bases between the germline ends. CDR3 bases: TGTGCCATCAGTGAGTCTGGGGGGGAGACCCAGTACTTC. Its protein is CAISESGGETQYF.

This chain connects TRBV5-6 to TRBJ1-1, with D unresolved. The germline V gene has CDR1 SGHDT and CDR2 YYEEEE. The CDR3 has 16 residues. The V and J ends lost 4 bases and 0 bases respectively, with 16 bases between them. The CDR3 coding sequence is TGTGCCAGCAGCATCATACATGGGGTAATGAACACTGAAGCTTTCTTT. Its protein product is CASSIIHGVMNTEAFF.

The chain uses TRBV9 and TRBJ2-5; TRBD2 matches at 8 bases. CDR1 is SGDLS, CDR2 YYNGEE, per germline. CDR3 length: 15 residues. The junction had 9 bases not matched to a gene; V was cut back by 1 base and J by 7 bases. The DNA for the CDR3 is TGTGCCAGCAGCGTAAAGCCGGGACTAGATGCGACCCAGTACTTC. It is translated as CASSVKPGLDATQYF.

This rearrangement joins TRBV6-6 to TRBJ1-6; a weak D match, TRBD1 (6 bases). The CDR3 length is 15 residues. V gave up 1 base and J gave up 7 bases, with 11 bases separating them. Germline V lookup: CDR1 MNHNY, CDR2 SVGAGI (reference sequence). In DNA, the CDR3 is TGTGCCAGCAGTTACTTACAGGGTCAAAATTCACCCCTCCACTTT. It encodes CASSYLQGQNSPLHF.

The rearrangement links TRBV7-3 to TRBJ1-6; D remains unclear. Germline V gene data show CDR1 as SGHTA and CDR2 as FQGTGA. Trimming stripped 1 base from V and 9 bases from J, with 4 bases between. This CDR3 is 12 amino acids long. The CDR3 spells CASSLKGSPLHF. CDR3 in DNA: TGTGCCAGCAGCTTAAAAGGTTCACCCCTCCACTTT.

The rearrangement links TRBV2 to TRBJ1-2; D gene ambiguous. The CDR3 sequence is 13 residues long. V shed 2 bases and J shed 7 bases, with 11 bases lying between them. Germline V gene sequence: CDR1 SNHLY, CDR2 FYNNEI. In nucleotides, the CDR3 is TGTGCCAGCAGTGAATTTGGGCAGAGTGGCTACACCTTC. Translated, it gives CASSEFGQSGYTF.

The gene calls are TRBV5-8 and TRBJ2-3; 9 bases agree with TRBD2. In germline, CDR1 is SGHTS, CDR2 YDEGEE. V was pared by 3 bases and J by 0 bases, with 5 bases of the junction left unmatched. The CDR3 contains 16 residues. The CDR3: CASSWSGRTSTDTQYF. CDR3 coding DNA: TGTGCCAGCAGCTGGAGCGGGAGGACTAGCACAGATACGCAGTATTTT.

The CDR3 DNA is TGTGCCAGCAGCCCGAGACCCCTTGGGGGAACTAATGAAAAACTGTTTTTT. This sequence encodes CASSPRPLGGTNEKLFF. The chain joins TRBV9 to TRBJ1-4; a possible D gene is TRBD1 (5 bases). The CDR3 length is 17 residues. CDR1 is SGDLS and CDR2 is YYNGEE in the germline V gene. With 4 bases removed from V and 1 base from J, the gap between germline ends came to 17 bases.

The chain has TRBV6-6 and TRBJ1-4, with 11 bases matching TRBD1. V lost 5 bases, J lost 8 bases, and 7 bases stayed unmatched. CDR1 is MNHNY, CDR2 SVGAGI, per germline (reference sequence). The CDR3 totals 15 residues. This CDR3 is CASSPPGQGEEKLFF. CDR3 nucleotide sequence: TGTGCCAGCAGTCCACCGGGACAGGGGGAAGAAAAACTGTTTTTT.

The chain links TRBV4-3 to TRBJ2-7; 14 bases match TRBD2. The V gene end was trimmed by 4 bases and the J gene end by 3 bases; junction bases not matched to a gene: 17. The CDR3 has 20 residues. Germline CDR1 and CDR2: LGHNA and YSLEER. CDR3 nucleotides: TGCGCCAGCAGCCGAACCAGGGGCTTTGGACTAGCGGGAGGAGTCTACGAGCAGTACTTC. Translated: CASSRTRGFGLAGGVYEQYF.

This chain joins TRBV5-5 and TRBJ1-5; D call uncertain. This CDR3 has 15 amino acids. CDR1 and CDR2 (germline): SGHKS, YYEKEE (reference sequence). V lost 0 bases to trimming and J lost 0 bases, with 7 bases between them. CDR3 sequence (DNA): TGTGCCAGCAGCTTGGGGGGTTATAGCAATCAGCCCCAGCATTTT. It yields the protein CASSLGGYSNQPQHF.

This chain joins TRBV18 and TRBJ1-1, with 8 bases matching TRBD1. The CDR3 covers 17 residues. Germline CDR1 reads KGHSH; CDR2 reads LQKENI. V dropped 6 bases and J dropped 5; count of bases not matched to a gene: 17. CDR3 sequence (DNA): TGTGCCAGCTCCCCAGGACAGGGTGGGGGTAGTAGGACTGAAGCTTTCTTT. It yields the protein CASSPGQGGGSRTEAFF.

V usage is TRBV4-3 and J usage is TRBJ2-5; 9 bases are a match to TRBD2. Trimming removed 4 bases from V and 2 bases from J; junction bases left unmatched: 8. Germline loops: CDR1 LGHNA, CDR2 YSLEER. This CDR3 is 16 amino acids long. The CDR3 DNA sequence: TGCGCCAGCAGCCTACGGGCTAGCGGGATACAAGAGACCCAGTACTTC. Its translation is CASSLRASGIQETQYF.

The J gene is TRBJ2-7, the V gene TRBV18, with TRBD1 matching over 8 bases. The V gene end was trimmed by 3 bases and the J gene end by 0 bases; junction bases not matched to a gene: 7. CDR1 is KGHSH, CDR2 LQKENI, per germline. This CDR3 comprises 16 residues. For the CDR3, the DNA is TGTGCCAGCTCACCCCCTGGACAGGGACTCTCCTACGAGCAGTACTTC. It encodes CASSPPGQGLSYEQYF. The complete variable domain, with remaining parts taken from reference TRBV18 and TRBJ2-7, reads NAGVMQNPRHLVRRRGQEARLRCSPMKGHSHVYWYRQLPEEGLKFMVYLQKENIIDESGMPKERFSAEFPKEGPSILRIQQVVRGDSAAYFCASSPPGQGLSYEQYFGPGTRLTVT.

The rearrangement links TRBV2 to TRBJ1-1; D uncertain. The CDR3 loop spans 11 amino acids. Per the germline V gene, CDR1 is SNHLY and CDR2 is FYNNEI. The ends were cut back, 4 bases at V and 8 bases at J, with 8 bases in the middle. The CDR3 DNA reads as TGTGCCAGCAGTGGACGGACGGAAGCTTTCTTT. As protein: CASSGRTEAFF.

CDR3 bases: TGTGCCAGCAGCCCCTGGACTAGCGGGAGTCTCAATGAGCAGTTCTTC. Translation: CASSPWTSGSLNEQFF. The chain employs TRBV7-6 and TRBJ2-1; 13 bases map to TRBD2. The CDR3 is made up of 16 amino acids. V lost 5 bases and J lost 6; bases outside the gene matches: 7. Germline CDR1 reads SGHVS; CDR2 reads FNYEAQ.

The genes are TRBV14 and TRBJ1-5, with D possibly being TRBD1 (5 bases). The ends were cut back, 3 bases at V and 4 bases at J, with 10 bases in the middle. CDR1 is SGHDN, CDR2 FVKESK, per germline. CDR3 length: 14 residues. CDR3 DNA: TGTGCCAGCAGCCAGAGAGGGGAAAATCAGCCCCAGCATTTT. The encoded protein is CASSQRGENQPQHF.

The rearrangement joins TRBV11-2 to TRBJ1-1; no reliable D call. The CDR3 runs to 15 residues. Looked up from germline, CDR1 is SGHAT and CDR2 is FQNNGV. With 0 bases removed from V and 0 bases from J, the gap between germline ends came to 8 bases. The CDR3: CASSLEFGVNTEAFF. The CDR3, as DNA: TGTGCCAGCAGCTTAGAATTCGGGGTGAACACTGAAGCTTTCTTT.

This clone has only one observation. The rearrangement links TRBV5-1 to TRBJ1-2, with D maybe TRBD1 (6 bases). CDR1 is SGHRS, CDR2 YFSETQ, per germline. Between the trimmed V and J ends, which lost 5 bases and 4 bases, there was a span of 15 bases. There are 14 residues in the CDR3. The CDR3: CASRSSGTSYGYTF. The CDR3 coding sequence is TGCGCCAGCAGGAGCTCCGGGACAAGCTATGGCTACACCTTC.

This chain links TRBV30 with TRBJ1-3, with no clear D. The CDR3 has 15 residues. V lost 3 bases and J lost 0, with 12 bases in between. The germline V gene encodes CDR1 GTSNPN and CDR2 SVGIG (reference sequence). DNA of the CDR3: TGTGCCTGGAGCTCGGGCCTATACTCTGGAAACACCATATATTTT. Encoded protein: CAWSSGLYSGNTIYF.

This clone showed up just once. V and J are TRBV1 and TRBJ2-1; TRBD2, the table's D call, lacks a check against the DNA. TRBV1 is a documented pseudogene. The CDR3 runs to 17 residues. CDR3 DNA sequence: TGCACCAGCAGCCAAGACGAAGAGGGAATCTCCTACAATGAGCAGTTCTTC. The encoded protein is CTSSQDEEGISYNEQFF.

This CDR3 reads CASSMGLAGGSPTDTQYF. The CDR3 bases are TGTGCCAGCTCAATGGGACTAGCGGGAGGCTCCCCCACAGATACGCAGTATTTT. The V gene is TRBV18, the J gene TRBJ2-3; 15 nucleotides line up with TRBD2. Per the germline V gene, CDR1 is KGHSH and CDR2 is LQKENI. The CDR3 has 18 amino acids. Unmatched junction bases numbered 8, after V lost 5 bases and J lost 2 bases.

The genes are TRBV27 and TRBJ2-7, with 10 bases aligning to TRBD2. V trimming: 5 bases; J trimming: 5 bases; junction bases outside the gene matches: 9. The length of the CDR3 is 15 residues. CDR1 is MNHEY, CDR2 SMNVEV, per germline (reference sequence). This CDR3 reads CASSLEREGINEQYF. In nucleotides, the CDR3 is TGTGCCAGCAGTCTGGAGCGGGAGGGCATCAACGAGCAGTACTTC.

The chain links TRBV5-1 to TRBJ2-5; a possible D gene is TRBD1 (5 bases). Between the trimmed V and J ends, which lost 2 bases and 2 bases, there was a span of 7 bases. Germline V lookup: CDR1 SGHRS, CDR2 YFSETQ. The CDR3 consists of 13 residues. The CDR3 coding sequence is TGCGCCAGCAGCTTCACAGGTCAAGAGACCCAGTACTTC. It yields the protein CASSFTGQETQYF. Based on the CDR3 plus reference TRBV5-1 and TRBJ2-5, the full variable domain is KAGVTQTPRYLIKTRGQQVTLSCSPISGHRSVSWYQQTPGQGLQFLFEYFSETQRNKGNFPGRFSGRQFSNSRSEMNVSTLELGDSALYLCASSFTGQETQYFGPGTRLLVL.

The V gene is TRBV10-3, the J gene TRBJ1-1; no clear D gene. This CDR3 region has 14 residues. Germline CDR1 reads ENHRY; CDR2 reads SYGVKD. V was cut by 7 bases and J by 4 bases, with 16 bases left in between. Here the CDR3 DNA reads TGTGCCATCAACAGAGGGTTATTGGGCACTGAAGCTTTCTTT. This sequence encodes CAINRGLLGTEAFF.